The next 32 T cell receptor beta chains were all read from a single sample in a study of HIV-infected children after antiretroviral therapy interruption. The TCR library was built from RNA with a 3' RACE protocol and unique molecular identifiers. TCRdb itself ran the 3' RACE reads through MiXCR, one entry per CDR3 protein. The sample yields about 7,000 distinct CDR3 sequences, about 15% seen once. Indicated treatment: PENTA 11 planned treatment interruption arm or continuous ART arm. The sample was CD45RO+ CD8+ T cells from PBMCs, pooled from several time points, taken from a donor given antiretroviral therapy, either interrupted or continuous. The subset denotes: memory CD8+ CD45RO+ CD45RA- T cells. Source of these receptors: a pool of human donors with HIV.

At least ten counts were recorded for this clonotype. The chain uses TRBV18 and TRBJ1-1, with 8 bases aligning to TRBD1. J was trimmed by 4 bases and V by 5 bases; bases with no gene match: 12. This CDR3 is built from 16 residues. Looked up from germline, CDR1 is KGHSH and CDR2 is LQKENI. CDR3 nucleotides: TGTGCCAGCTCAAGACTTATCCAGGGGGCGGGCACTGAAGCTTTCTTT. This codes for CASSRLIQGAGTEAFF.

Ten or more counts support this clonotype. The V call is TRBV19, the J call TRBJ1-6; perhaps TRBD1 as D (5 bases). Looked up from germline, CDR1 is LNHDA and CDR2 is SQIVND (reference sequence). Trimming took 6 bases from V and 7 from J, leaving 13 bases between them. The CDR3 loop spans 14 amino acids. CDR3 DNA: TGTGCCAGTAGGATCCCAGGGCGGAATTCACCCCTCCACTTT. Protein: CASRIPGRNSPLHF.

This clonotype is categorized as medium-sized. The V call is TRBV11-2, the J call TRBJ2-4, with 10 bases fitting TRBD2. Germline trimming cut 4 bases from V and 7 bases from J; bases unmatched to any gene: 4. Looked up from germline, CDR1 is SGHAT and CDR2 is FQNNGV. The CDR3 covers 14 residues. CDR3 sequence: CASSYPGLANIQYF. The DNA of the CDR3 is TGTGCCAGCAGCTATCCGGGACTAGCGAACATTCAGTACTTC.

This rearrangement joins TRBV6-1 to TRBJ1-1; 9 nucleotides agree with TRBD1. Germline V gives CDR1 MNHNS, CDR2 SASEGT. The junction had 5 bases not matched to a gene; V was cut back by 1 base and J by 5 bases. This CDR3 region has 15 residues. The CDR3 here is CASSEDRGRGTEAFF. In nucleotides, the CDR3 is TGTGCCAGCAGTGAAGACAGGGGGCGGGGGACTGAAGCTTTCTTT.

This clonotype was observed a few times. V gene TRBV24-1 combines with J gene TRBJ2-2; 10 bases map to TRBD2. CDR1 is KGHDR and CDR2 is SFDVKD in the germline V gene. The V and J ends lost 6 bases and 7 bases, in that order; junction bases with no gene match: 4. This CDR3 spans 14 amino acids. The CDR3 DNA follows: TGTGCCACCAGTCTAGCGGGAGCGGGCGGGGAGCTGTTTTTT. Protein sequence: CATSLAGAGGELFF.

By share, this clonotype ranks as medium-sized. The V call is TRBV11-2, the J call TRBJ1-2, with a possible D match to TRBD1 (5 bases). The V end was cut by 1 base, the J end by 4 bases, with 13 bases between. This CDR3 contains 15 residues. The germline gives CDR1 SGHAT, CDR2 FQNNGV. CDR3 amino acids: CASSLVGQGVYGYTF. Here the CDR3 DNA reads TGTGCCAGCAGCTTAGTAGGGCAGGGAGTCTATGGCTACACCTTC.

This clonotype counts as medium-sized (0.01 to 0.1%). The J gene is TRBJ1-6, the V gene TRBV18, with 8 positions matching TRBD1. Germline CDR1 and CDR2: KGHSH and LQKENI. The CDR3 has 16 amino acids. The ends lost 2 bases at V and 9 bases at J; junction bases unmatched: 9. This CDR3 is CASSPIPAGGGSPLHF. In DNA form, the CDR3 reads TGTGCCAGCTCACCAATACCAGCAGGGGGCGGTTCACCCCTCCACTTT.

Many counts were recorded for this clonotype. V gene TRBV4-3 combines with J gene TRBJ2-7; TRBD2 matches 9 bases. The trim removed 1 base at V and 2 bases at J, leaving 3 bases unmatched. Germline loops: CDR1 LGHNA, CDR2 YSLEER. The CDR3 runs 15 residues. CDR3 DNA sequence: TGCGCCAGCAGCCAAGGACTAGCGGAAACCTACGAGCAGTACTTC. Translated, it gives CASSQGLAETYEQYF.

By share of the sample, this clonotype is medium-sized. This chain links TRBV7-8 with TRBJ2-7; D is unclear. Germline V gene data show CDR1 as SGHVS and CDR2 as FQNEAQ. The CDR3 totals 15 residues. Trimming took 2 bases from V and 5 from J, leaving 16 bases between them. The CDR3 is CASSLLDGFRDEQYF. CDR3 in DNA: TGTGCCAGCAGCTTATTAGACGGCTTTCGCGACGAGCAGTACTTC.

This sequence joins TRBV15 and TRBJ2-3, with 10 bases aligning to TRBD2. CDR1 is LNHNV, CDR2 YYDKDF, per germline (reference sequence). This CDR3 is built from 17 residues. Trimming at V came to 3 bases and at J to 4 bases, leaving 10 bases not matched to a gene. The CDR3 is CATSSPRTSGTSDTQYF. Written as DNA, the CDR3 is TGTGCCACCAGCAGTCCAAGAACTAGCGGGACGTCAGATACGCAGTATTTT.

V is TRBV27 and J is TRBJ1-1; D perhaps matches TRBD1 (6 bases). With 2 bases removed from V and 4 bases from J, the gap between germline ends came to 14 bases. The CDR3 has 15 residues. From germline, CDR1 is MNHEY and CDR2 SMNVEV (reference sequence). CDR3 sequence reads: CASSLGEPGATEAFF. In DNA form, the CDR3 reads TGTGCCAGCAGTTTAGGTGAGCCAGGGGCCACTGAAGCTTTCTTT.

This clonotype was found many times. The chain employs TRBV7-6 and TRBJ2-2; TRBD2 matches 7 bases. The CDR3 length is 13 residues. Unmatched junction bases numbered 6, after V lost 10 bases and J lost 4 bases. Germline V lookup: CDR1 SGHVS, CDR2 FNYEAQ. The CDR3 DNA reads as TGTGCCACCCCCCGGGGGGTCACCGGGGAGCTGTTTTTT. Translation gives CATPRGVTGELFF. Together with reference TRBV7-6 and TRBJ2-2, the CDR3 gives the full variable domain: GAGVSQSPRYKVTKRGQDVALRCDPISGHVSLYWYRQALGQGPEFLTYFNYEAQQDKSGLPNDRFSAERPEGSISTLTIQRTEQRDSAMYRCATPRGVTGELFFGEGSRLTVL.

This clonotype was detected many times. V and J are TRBV12-3 or TRBV12-4 and TRBJ2-3; D is ambiguous. This CDR3 contains 13 residues. The germline V and J ends were trimmed by 5 bases and 3 bases, with 9 bases remaining between them. CDR3 sequence reads: CASSIRNTDTQYF. CDR3 bases: TGTGCCAGCAGTATTAGGAATACAGATACGCAGTATTTT.

This clonotype counts as medium-sized (0.01 to 0.1%). V usage is TRBV10-3 and J usage is TRBJ2-7; maybe TRBD2 (5 bases). The CDR3 sequence is 14 residues long. With 0 bases removed from V and 6 bases from J, the gap between germline ends came to 12 bases. Germline-derived CDR1 and CDR2 are ENHRY and SYGVKD. CDR3 sequence: CAISESTSTCEQYF. CDR3 bases: TGTGCCATCAGTGAGTCCACTAGTACCTGCGAGCAGTACTTC.

This chain uses TRBV29-1 with TRBJ2-6; D remains ambiguous. The CDR3 covers 14 residues. The germline CDR1 and CDR2 sequences are SQVTM and ANQGSEA. V lost 3 bases and J lost 2, with 8 bases in between. CDR3 protein: CSVDDGTGANVLTF. In nucleotides, the CDR3 is TGCAGCGTTGATGATGGTACTGGGGCCAACGTCCTGACTTTC.

This clonotype was seen many times. The V gene is TRBV5-1, the J gene TRBJ2-5; the match to TRBD1 covers 9 bases. The CDR3 has 15 residues. Germline assignment: CDR1 SGHRS and CDR2 YFSETQ. Losses at the gene ends were 0 bases for V and 4 bases for J; bases not matched to a gene: 4. The CDR3 region has the DNA TGCGCCAGCAGCTTGGCCGGACAGGGGCGAGAGACCCAGTACTTC. This codes for CASSLAGQGRETQYF. The full variable domain, in which reference TRBV5-1 and TRBJ2-5 provide the parts outside the CDR3, is KAGVTQTPRYLIKTRGQQVTLSCSPISGHRSVSWYQQTPGQGLQFLFEYFSETQRNKGNFPGRFSGRQFSNSRSEMNVSTLELGDSALYLCASSLAGQGRETQYFGPGTRLLVL.

This clonotype was recorded at least ten times. This rearrangement joins TRBV19 to TRBJ2-2; 11 positions match TRBD2. Trimming at V came to 3 bases and at J to 4 bases, leaving 7 bases not matched to a gene. The germline V gene encodes CDR1 LNHDA and CDR2 SQIVND (reference sequence). CDR3 length: 17 residues. The CDR3 coding sequence is TGTGCCAGTAGTATCCCGGGACTAGCGGCTTTCACCGGGGAGCTGTTTTTT. Protein product: CASSIPGLAAFTGELFF.

This clonotype appeared many times. The chain couples TRBV19 to TRBJ2-1; 9 bases line up with TRBD1. The germline V gene encodes CDR1 LNHDA and CDR2 SQIVND (reference sequence). Trimming removed 7 bases from V and 6 bases from J; junction bases left unmatched: 10. The CDR3 consists of 15 residues. The CDR3 sequence: CASNRVGTGTNEQFF. The DNA for the CDR3 is TGTGCCAGTAACCGGGTCGGGACAGGGACCAATGAGCAGTTCTTC.

In this sample, this clonotype is medium-sized. The chain couples TRBV9 to TRBJ2-3; 8 bases map to TRBD1. V gave up 4 bases and J gave up 0 bases; unmatched junction bases: 13. The CDR3 length is 18 residues. Germline V gene sequence: CDR1 SGDLS, CDR2 YYNGEE. The DNA for the CDR3 is TGTGCCAGCAGCCCCCGCGACAGGGGTATTACTAGCACAGATACGCAGTATTTT. It specifies CASSPRDRGITSTDTQYF.

The chain joins TRBV20-1 to TRBJ2-1, with 8 bases fitting TRBD2. The V gene's germline CDR1 is DFQATT and CDR2 SNEGSKA (reference sequence). This CDR3 is built from 13 residues. J gave up 6 bases and V 4 bases, and 5 bases lay outside the gene matches. The CDR3 DNA reads TGCAGTGCTATACGGACTAGCTTCAATGAGCAGTTCTTC. This gives the protein CSAIRTSFNEQFF.

This clonotype counts as medium-sized (0.01 to 0.1%). The chain carries TRBV10-3 and TRBJ2-3, with D perhaps assigned TRBD1 or TRBD2 (5 bases each). Germline V gives CDR1 ENHRY, CDR2 SYGVKD. CDR3 length equals 17 residues. V was shortened by 0 bases and J by 4 bases, with 17 bases between the two germline ends. The CDR3 DNA follows: TGTGCCATCAGTGAGTCGGGCAGGGACGAGCCACCAGATACGCAGTATTTT. Its translation is CAISESGRDEPPDTQYF.

This clonotype is deemed medium-sized. The rearrangement links TRBV20-1 to TRBJ1-6; 8 bases fit TRBD1. CDR3 size: 13 residues. Germline CDR1 is DFQATT and CDR2 is SNEGSKA (reference sequence). The junction had 3 bases not matched to a gene; V was cut back by 3 bases and J by 8 bases. CDR3 coding DNA: TGCAGTGCTAGGGACAGGGAACATTCACCCCTCCACTTT. Its protein is CSARDREHSPLHF.

This clonotype has at least ten counts. The chain has TRBV29-1 and TRBJ2-3; no reliable D call. V lost 1 base and J lost 3, with 14 bases in between. The CDR3 has 15 amino acids. The germline V gene encodes CDR1 SQVTM and CDR2 ANQGSEA. CDR3 nucleotides: TGCAGCGTTGAAGCGGTGTCAGCTAATACAGATACGCAGTATTTT. Its translation is CSVEAVSANTDTQYF.

At least ten counts were recorded for this clonotype. The J gene is TRBJ2-1, the V gene TRBV24-1; D unresolved. The CDR3 is made up of 11 amino acids. Trimming removed 3 bases at V and 8 bases at J, with 4 bases between. CDR1 and CDR2 (germline): KGHDR, SFDVKD. The chain's CDR3 is CATSDRYEQFF. In DNA form, the CDR3 reads TGTGCCACCAGTGATCGTTATGAGCAGTTCTTC.

This clonotype has ten or more counts. The V and J genes are TRBV7-3 and TRBJ1-6; D not resolved. In germline, CDR1 is SGHTA, CDR2 FQGTGA. The V and J ends lost 3 bases and 6 bases respectively, with 6 bases between them. The CDR3 consists of 13 residues. This chain's CDR3 is CASSFYSNSPLHF. The CDR3 DNA follows: TGTGCCAGCAGCTTCTACAGTAATTCACCCCTCCACTTT.

There are many counts of this clonotype. The chain couples TRBV7-2 to TRBJ2-5; the D gene is possibly TRBD2 (7 bases). Trimming shortened V by 7 bases and J by 5 bases, and 17 bases separated the two germline ends. The CDR3 spans 14 residues. Germline V gene sequence: CDR1 SGHTA, CDR2 FQGNSA. Here the CDR3 DNA reads TGTGCCAGCATCCTGGGGGGGGGCCTGGAGACCCAGTACTTC. This gives the protein CASILGGGLETQYF.

Ten or more counts support this clonotype. The chain recombines TRBV12-3 or TRBV12-4 with TRBJ1-5; D might be TRBD1 (5 bases). The CDR3 has 16 residues. Trimming cost V 8 bases and J 0 bases, with 17 bases left between them. The DNA of the CDR3 is TGTGCCAGCGGGAGCGGGACGGAATATAGCAATCAGCCCCAGCATTTT. Protein: CASGSGTEYSNQPQHF.

By share, this clonotype counts as medium-sized. The chain employs TRBV19 and TRBJ2-2, with TRBD1 matching 7 bases. CDR3 length: 12 residues. Germline V lookup: CDR1 LNHDA, CDR2 SQIVND (reference sequence). Trimming removed 10 bases from V and 5 bases from J; junction bases left unmatched: 4. CDR3 protein: CATQGRTGELFF. In DNA form, the CDR3 reads TGTGCCACACAGGGGAGAACCGGGGAGCTGTTTTTT.

This clonotype showed up many times. The chain has TRBV29-1 and TRBJ2-7, with TRBD1 as a possible D gene (6 bases). Per the germline V gene, CDR1 is SQVTM and CDR2 is ANQGSEA. With 0 bases removed from V and 7 bases from J, the gap between germline ends came to 16 bases. This CDR3 region has 14 residues. The CDR3 loop is CSVEETHRVGEQYF. Here the CDR3 DNA reads TGCAGCGTTGAAGAGACCCACAGGGTTGGTGAGCAGTACTTC.

Of note for this clonotype: This could be a read error, since a much larger clone is one nucleotide away. The V call is TRBV30, the J call TRBJ1-5; TRBD1 aligns across 7 bases. The V gene end was trimmed by 4 bases and the J gene end by 4 bases; junction bases not matched to a gene: 4. The CDR3 has 13 residues. Germline CDR1 is GTSNPN and CDR2 is SVGIG (reference sequence). The CDR3 DNA reads TGTGCCTGGAAGGCAGGGGGGAATCAGCCCCAGCATTTT. This encodes CAWKAGGNQPQHF.

This clonotype showed up many times. The chain recombines TRBV6-4 with TRBJ2-3; 10 bases agree with TRBD2. There are 14 residues in the CDR3. Germline-derived CDR1 and CDR2 are MRHNA and SNTAGT. Losses at the gene ends were 3 bases for V and 4 bases for J; bases not matched to a gene: 1. CDR3: CASSEGTSADTQYF. The CDR3 nucleotides are TGTGCCAGCAGTGAGGGGACTAGCGCAGATACGCAGTATTTT.

In its sample, this clonotype was seen many times. V is TRBV2 and J is TRBJ2-1, with 9 bases fitting TRBD1. V shed 4 bases and J 9 bases; nucleotides not matched to a gene: 7. This CDR3 is 14 amino acids long. In germline, CDR1 is SNHLY, CDR2 FYNNEI. The CDR3 DNA sequence: TGTGCCAGCAGTGTAGAAACAGGGGGCGCTGAGCAGTTCTTC. This gives the protein CASSVETGGAEQFF.